Listed below are T cell receptor beta chains from one sample, sequenced in a study of response to subunit inactivated influenza vaccine. Each CDR3 protein gets one entry after TCRdb re-called the RT-PCR reads with MiXCR. The sample carries under 200,000 distinct CDR3 sequences, around 10% recorded once. The material was CD8+ T cells sorted from PBMCs, obtained less than 25 months after vaccination. These receptors all come from a man aged 50 to 69 who received an inactivated influenza vaccine. CDR3s include the opening cysteine and the closing phenylalanine or tryptophan. A D gene is named only where the DNA matches it firmly. Rows give clone size only sometimes, using once, few, many, or a class for an expanded clone.

>TRBJ1-2|NA|TRBV6-5|NA
CASSYSIIYDSKGYTF
TGTGCCAGCAGTTACTCGATTATATACGACAGTAAGGGCTACACCTTC
>TRBJ2-7|NA|TRBV13|NA
CASSLTITPYEQYF
TGTGCCAGCAGCTTGACGATAACCCCCTACGAGCAGTACTTC
>TRBJ2-1|NA|TRBV20-1|NA
CSARVGRTYNEQFF
TGCAGTGCTAGAGTAGGGCGTACCTACAATGAGCAGTTCTTC
>TRBJ1-2|many|TRBV12-3/TRBV12-4|NA
CASSFAGGHQGYTF
TGTGCCAGCAGTTTCGCCGGGGGCCACCAGGGATACACCTTC
>TRBJ2-1|many|TRBV5-6|TRBD1
CASSSTGSDEQFF
TGTGCCAGCAGCTCGACAGGGAGCGATGAGCAGTTCTTC
>TRBJ2-5|few|TRBV4-2|TRBD2
CASRQGGRWETQYF
TGTGCCAGCAGGCAAGGCGGGAGATGGGAGACCCAGTACTTC
>TRBJ1-4|few|TRBV4-3|NA
CASSQDLRGGTFEKLFF
TGCGCCAGCAGCCAAGATCTTCGTGGGGGGACGTTTGAAAAACTGTTTTTT
>TRBJ1-5|few|TRBV12-3/TRBV12-4|NA
CASGRGGSGNQPQHF
TGTGCCAGCGGCAGAGGGGGTTCGGGCAATCAGCCCCAGCATTTT
>TRBJ2-7|NA|TRBV3-1|NA
CASSHGYIRDLKDEQYF
TGTGCCAGCAGCCATGGCTACATACGGGACCTCAAGGACGAGCAGTACTTC
>TRBJ2-1|NA|TRBV11-2|TRBD2
CASGLSSGSSYNEQFF
TGTGCCAGCGGATTGTCTAGCGGGAGCTCCTACAATGAGCAGTTCTTC
>TRBJ2-3|NA|TRBV6-1|NA
CASSNPQGTSTDTQYF
TGTGCCAGCAGTAATCCACAGGGGACTAGCACAGATACGCAGTATTTT
>TRBJ2-5|few|TRBV24-1|NA
CATSHQETQYF
TGTGCCACCAGCCACCAGGAGACCCAGTACTTC
>TRBJ1-1|few|TRBV5-5|TRBD1
CASRPDRGRNTEAFF
TGTGCCAGCAGACCGGACAGGGGAAGGAACACTGAAGCTTTCTTT
>TRBJ1-1|many|TRBV9|NA
CASSVGSEAFF
TGTGCCAGCAGCGTAGGCTCTGAAGCTTTCTTT
>TRBJ2-7|NA|TRBV20-1|NA
CSAPLQGYLYEQYF
TGCAGTGCTCCTCTGCAGGGGTATCTCTACGAGCAGTACTTC
>TRBJ2-1|few|TRBV4-1|TRBD2
CASSQDPSGAYNEQFF
TGCGCCAGCAGCCAAGATCCTAGCGGGGCTTACAATGAGCAGTTCTTC
>TRBJ2-5|NA|TRBV2|NA
CASRVQGETQYF
TGTGCCAGCAGGGTCCAGGGTGAGACCCAGTACTTC
>TRBJ2-1|few|TRBV7-9|NA
CASLAGGSYNEQFF
TGTGCCAGCCTCGCCGGAGGCTCCTACAATGAGCAGTTCTTC
>TRBJ1-6|NA|TRBV4-1|TRBD1
CASSQVTGTVGSPLHF
TGCGCCAGCAGCCAAGTAACCGGGACAGTTGGATCACCCCTCCACTTT
>TRBJ2-3|few|TRBV3-1|NA
CASSHFGQLDTQYF
TGTGCCAGCAGCCATTTTGGACAGTTAGATACGCAGTATTTT
>TRBJ1-1|NA|TRBV30|NA
CAWRENTEAFF
TGTGCCTGGAGGGAAAACACTGAAGCTTTCTTT
>TRBJ2-5|NA|TRBV11-2|TRBD2
CASNGGGAEETQYF
TGTGCCAGCAACGGCGGGGGGGCCGAGGAGACCCAGTACTTC
>TRBJ2-7|NA|TRBV20-1|NA
CSANARFGSATYEQYF
TGCAGTGCTAACGCCCGGTTCGGCAGCGCAACCTACGAGCAGTACTTC
>TRBJ2-2|NA|TRBV15|NA
CATSTRDTGELFF
TGTGCCACCAGCACACGGGACACCGGGGAGCTGTTTTTT
>TRBJ2-3|NA|TRBV25-1|NA
CASSEKSLTTDTQYF
TGTGCCAGCAGTGAAAAGTCCCTCACCACAGATACGCAGTATTTT
>TRBJ2-1|few|TRBV5-5|NA
CASSLDLGNEQFF
TGTGCCAGCAGCTTGGACTTGGGGAATGAGCAGTTCTTC
>TRBJ1-1|NA|TRBV4-3|NA
CASSQDPTRSPTEAFF
TGCGCCAGCAGCCAAGATCCGACAAGGAGCCCCACTGAAGCTTTCTTT
>TRBJ2-1|few|TRBV12-3/TRBV12-4|NA
CAIRTYNEQFF
TGTGCCATCAGAACTTACAATGAGCAGTTCTTC
>TRBJ2-2|few|TRBV6-4|TRBD1
CASSDIPGQGGTGELFF
TGTGCCAGCAGTGATATCCCGGGACAGGGCGGCACCGGGGAGCTGTTTTTT
>TRBJ2-5|NA|TRBV5-1|TRBD2
CASRGLAGGQSVAETQYF
TGCGCCAGCAGGGGACTAGCGGGGGGGCAGTCGGTGGCGGAGACCCAGTACTTC
>TRBJ1-5|few|TRBV21-1|NA
CASSKARWPDPNQPQHF
TGTGCCAGCAGCAAAGCAAGGTGGCCAGACCCGAATCAGCCCCAGCATTTT
>TRBJ2-7|few|TRBV11-2|NA
CASSPGQHYEQYF
TGTGCCAGCAGCCCCGGACAGCACTACGAGCAGTACTTC
>TRBJ2-3|many|TRBV12-3/TRBV12-4|NA
CASTPTQFPPDTQYF
TGTGCCAGCACGCCGACCCAATTTCCCCCCGATACGCAGTATTTT
>TRBJ1-3|NA|TRBV4-3|NA
CASSQERQHSGNTIYF
TGCGCCAGCAGCCAGGAAAGACAGCACTCTGGAAACACCATATATTTT
>TRBJ2-3|NA|TRBV4-3|NA
CASSQGSPSTDTQYF
TGCGCCAGCAGCCAAGGTTCCCCAAGCACAGATACGCAGTATTTT
>TRBJ1-5|few|TRBV19|NA
CASSTPTDNQPQHF
TGTGCCAGTAGTACCCCAACCGATAATCAGCCCCAGCATTTT
>TRBJ2-7|few|TRBV6-2/TRBV6-3|NA
CASSYSRGNYEQYF
TGTGCCAGCAGTTACTCAAGGGGGAACTACGAGCAGTACTTC
>TRBJ2-1|NA|TRBV20-1|NA
CSARDRFPRVPYNEQFF
TGCAGTGCTAGAGATCGATTCCCCAGGGTCCCCTACAATGAGCAGTTCTTC
>TRBJ1-2|few|TRBV6-1|NA
CASRDIGGNYGYTF
TGTGCCAGCAGGGATATTGGGGGGAACTATGGCTACACCTTC
>TRBJ2-5|few|TRBV12-3/TRBV12-4|TRBD2
CASSPGQTSGGETQYF
TGTGCCAGCAGTCCCGGGCAGACTAGCGGGGGGGAGACCCAGTACTTC
>TRBJ1-1|NA|TRBV5-5|NA
CASSPKGEVVNTEAFF
TGTGCCAGCAGCCCCAAAGGGGAGGTAGTGAACACTGAAGCTTTCTTT
>TRBJ2-5|once|TRBV2|TRBD1
CAGIRQGGETQYF
TGTGCCGGCATCCGACAGGGTGGAGAGACCCAGTACTTC
>TRBJ2-3|medium-sized|TRBV12-3/TRBV12-4|TRBD1
CASSTTGTGSTDTQYF
TGTGCCAGCAGTACCACCGGGACAGGGAGCACAGATACGCAGTATTTT
>TRBJ2-2|NA|TRBV11-1|TRBD1
CASSPEQGIQGGELFF
TGTGCCAGCAGCCCTGAACAGGGGATCCAAGGCGGGGAGCTGTTTTTT
>TRBJ2-1|few|TRBV2|NA
CASSVAGATTEQFF
TGTGCCAGCAGTGTTGCGGGTGCCACTACGGAGCAGTTCTTC
>TRBJ2-7|NA|TRBV20-1|NA
CSAQPVQGFEQYF
TGCAGTGCTCAACCGGTACAGGGTTTCGAGCAGTACTTC
>TRBJ2-7|NA|TRBV28|TRBD1
CASSTPGQTYEQYF
TGTGCCAGCAGCACCCCGGGACAGACCTACGAGCAGTACTTC
>TRBJ2-1|NA|TRBV2|TRBD2
CASSRRDYYNEQFF
TGTGCCAGCTCGAGAAGGGACTACTACAATGAGCAGTTCTTC
>TRBJ2-1|NA|TRBV28|TRBD2
CASSATSGGPYNEQFF
TGTGCCAGCAGCGCTACTAGCGGGGGACCATACAATGAGCAGTTCTTC